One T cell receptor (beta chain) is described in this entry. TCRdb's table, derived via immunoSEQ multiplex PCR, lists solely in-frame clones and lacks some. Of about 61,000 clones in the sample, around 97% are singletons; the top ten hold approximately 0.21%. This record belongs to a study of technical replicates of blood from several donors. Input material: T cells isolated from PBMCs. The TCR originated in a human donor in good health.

The CDR3 nucleotides read TGTGCCAGCAGGAAGGATGGGGGCGATGGGGGCGAGCAGTACTTC. The encoded protein is CASRKDGGDGGEQYF. The chain recombines TRBV2 with TRBJ2-7, with D maybe TRBD1 (6 bases). The CDR3 is 15 residues long. V lost 6 bases and J 6 bases, leaving 21 bases between the germline ends. Germline V CDR1 and CDR2: SNHLY, FYNNEI.